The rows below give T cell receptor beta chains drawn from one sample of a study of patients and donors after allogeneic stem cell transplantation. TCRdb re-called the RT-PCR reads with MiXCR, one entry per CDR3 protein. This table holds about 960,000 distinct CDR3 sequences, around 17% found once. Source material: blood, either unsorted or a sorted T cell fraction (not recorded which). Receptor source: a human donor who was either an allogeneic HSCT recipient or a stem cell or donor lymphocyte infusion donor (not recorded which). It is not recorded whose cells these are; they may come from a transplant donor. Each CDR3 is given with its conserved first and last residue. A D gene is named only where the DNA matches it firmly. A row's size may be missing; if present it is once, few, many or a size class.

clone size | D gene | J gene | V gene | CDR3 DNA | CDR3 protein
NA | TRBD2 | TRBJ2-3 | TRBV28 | TGTGCCAGCAGTTCGGGACTAGCGGGCTGGATTGCAGATACGCAGTATTTT | CASSSGLAGWIADTQYF
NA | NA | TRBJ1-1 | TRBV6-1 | TGTGCCAGCATTAGAGACACCATGAACACTGAAGCTTTCTTT | CASIRDTMNTEAFF
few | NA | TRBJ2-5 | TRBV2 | TGTGCCAGCAGTGGGACAGCCCGGAGGGTGCAAGAGACCCAGTACTTC | CASSGTARRVQETQYF
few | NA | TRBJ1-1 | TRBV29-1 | TGCAGCGTCTCAAATGGGGGCTACACTGAAGCTTTCTTT | CSVSNGGYTEAFF
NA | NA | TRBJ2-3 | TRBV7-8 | TGTGCCAGCAGCTTAGCACTAGCTCAAACAGATACGCAGTATTTT | CASSLALAQTDTQYF
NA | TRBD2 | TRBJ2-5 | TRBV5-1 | TGCGCCAGCAGCCTTCGGACTAGCGGGAGGCAGGGGGAGACCCAGTACTTC | CASSLRTSGRQGETQYF
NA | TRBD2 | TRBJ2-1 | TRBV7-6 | TGTGCCAGCAGCTTAGGATGGACTAGCGGGGCATACAATGAGCAGTTCTTC | CASSLGWTSGAYNEQFF
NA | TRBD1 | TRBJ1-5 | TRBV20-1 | TGCAGTGCATCCTACAGGGGATATAGCAATCAGCCCCAGCATTTT | CSASYRGYSNQPQHF
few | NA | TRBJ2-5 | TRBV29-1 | TGCAGCGTTGAAGATCGGGCGAAAGAGACCCAGTACTTC | CSVEDRAKETQYF
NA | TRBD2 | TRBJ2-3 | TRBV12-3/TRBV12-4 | TGTGCCAGCAGCCCTCTAGCGGGGCACGGCACAGATACGCAGTATTTT | CASSPLAGHGTDTQYF
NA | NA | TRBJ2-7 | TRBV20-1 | TGCAGTGCTAGGGCTAGAGGATCCTACGAGCAGTACTTC | CSARARGSYEQYF
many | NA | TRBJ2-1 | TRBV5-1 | TGCGCCAGCAGCTTGGTAGGTGACTGGGGCCACAATGAGCAGTTCTTC | CASSLVGDWGHNEQFF
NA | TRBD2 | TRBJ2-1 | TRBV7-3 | TGTGCCAGCAGCCCCCGTGGGCGGGAGAGAACCTCCTACAATGAGCAGTTCTTC | CASSPRGRERTSYNEQFF
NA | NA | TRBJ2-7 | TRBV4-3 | TGCGCCAGCAGCCAAGCCGGCGTGACCTACGAGCAGTACTTC | CASSQAGVTYEQYF
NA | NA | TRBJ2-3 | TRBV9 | TGTGCCAGCAGCGTAGCTGGTGGTAGTCGAAATACGCAGTATTTT | CASSVAGGSRNTQYF
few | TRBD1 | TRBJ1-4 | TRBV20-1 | TGCAGTGCTAGAGCAGGGGGCTTGGGGGAAAAACTGTTTTTT | CSARAGGLGEKLFF
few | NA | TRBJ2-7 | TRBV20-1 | TGCAGTGCTTGGGCACTTAGGGACGAGCAGTACTTC | CSAWALRDEQYF
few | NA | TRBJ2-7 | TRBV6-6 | TGTGCCAGCAGTTATTTCTCGGACGGCGAGCAGTACTTC | CASSYFSDGEQYF
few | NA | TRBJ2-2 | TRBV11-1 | TGTGCCAGCAGCTCCCGACGGGCAGCGAACACCGGGGAGCTGTTTTTT | CASSSRRAANTGELFF
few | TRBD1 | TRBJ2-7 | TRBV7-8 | TGTGCCAGCAGCTTAGACAGGGGACAGGGGAACTACGAGCAGTACTTC | CASSLDRGQGNYEQYF
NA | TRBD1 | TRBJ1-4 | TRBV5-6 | TGTGCCAGCAGCTTGGGAGCCAGGGGGAATAATGAAAAACTGTTTTTT | CASSLGARGNNEKLFF
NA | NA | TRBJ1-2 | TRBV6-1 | TGTGCCAGCGCCACCGCTGCTGGGTATGGCTACACCTTC | CASATAAGYGYTF
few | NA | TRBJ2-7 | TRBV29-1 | TGCAGCGTTGTGGGCCGTGGCAGTCCGAGTTACGAGCAGTACTTC | CSVVGRGSPSYEQYF
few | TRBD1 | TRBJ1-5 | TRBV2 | TGTGCCAGCAGTGCTAGGACAGGGGATCAGCCCCAGCATTTT | CASSARTGDQPQHF
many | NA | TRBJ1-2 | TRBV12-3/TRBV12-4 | TGTGCCAGCAGTCCTCACGGGGGCGGGAACTATGGCTACACCTTC | CASSPHGGGNYGYTF
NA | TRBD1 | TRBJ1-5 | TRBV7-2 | TGTGCCAGCAGCTTAGAGACAGGGTATCAGCCCCAGCATTTT | CASSLETGYQPQHF
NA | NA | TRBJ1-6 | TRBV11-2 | TGTGCCAGCAGCCAAACCGACAGTCCCCGGAGCTCCTATAATTCACCCCTCCACTTT | CASSQTDSPRSSYNSPLHF
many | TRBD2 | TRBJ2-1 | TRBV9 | TGTGCCAGCAGCGTAGGTCTAGCGGGGATCGGTGAGCAGTTCTTC | CASSVGLAGIGEQFF
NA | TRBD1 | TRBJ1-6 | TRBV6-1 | TGTGCCAGCAGATCGCGGGACAGCCATAATTCACCCCTCCACTTT | CASRSRDSHNSPLHF
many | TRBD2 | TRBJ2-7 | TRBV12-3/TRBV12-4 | TGTGCCAGCAGTCCTCAGGGACTAGCGTACGAGCAGTACTTC | CASSPQGLAYEQYF
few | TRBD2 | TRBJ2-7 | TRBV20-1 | TGCAGTGCTAGTCCACTAGCGCAACAGGCCTACGAGCAGTACTTC | CSASPLAQQAYEQYF
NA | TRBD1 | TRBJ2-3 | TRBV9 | TGTGCCAGCAGCTCACAGCGAGGACAGGGTGGCCCAGATACGCAGTATTTT | CASSSQRGQGGPDTQYF
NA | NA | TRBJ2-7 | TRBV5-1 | TGCGCCAGCAGCGGAACCGGGACGGGGACCTACGAGCAGTACTTC | CASSGTGTGTYEQYF
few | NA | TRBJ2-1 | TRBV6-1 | TGTGCCAGCAATCCCTCCCCTAGGGCCTACAATGAGCAGTTCTTC | CASNPSPRAYNEQFF
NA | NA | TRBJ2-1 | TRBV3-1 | TGTGCCAGCAGCCAAGGATTTTTGATTGTCAATGAGCAGTTCTTC | CASSQGFLIVNEQFF
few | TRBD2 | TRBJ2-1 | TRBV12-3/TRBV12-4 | TGTGCCAGCAGTTGGGGCAGACTAGCGGGACCCTCATTTGAGCAGTTCTTC | CASSWGRLAGPSFEQFF
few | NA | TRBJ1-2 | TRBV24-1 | TGTGCCACCAGTGATTTCAGCTATGGCTACACCTTC | CATSDFSYGYTF
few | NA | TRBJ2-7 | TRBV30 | TGTGCCTGGAGTGTGGGGCGGGGGCACCTCTACGAGCAGTACTTC | CAWSVGRGHLYEQYF
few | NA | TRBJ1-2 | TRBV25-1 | TGTGCCAGCAGTGAACAGGGCTCTGGCTACACCTTC | CASSEQGSGYTF
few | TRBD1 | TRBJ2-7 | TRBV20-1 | TGCAGTGCTGCCCAGACAGGGTTGGCCGAGCAGTACTTC | CSAAQTGLAEQYF
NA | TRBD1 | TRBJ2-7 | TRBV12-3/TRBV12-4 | TGTGCCAGCAGTTCCGGGACAGGGAACCATTTTTTGTCCTACGAGCAGTACTTC | CASSSGTGNHFLSYEQYF
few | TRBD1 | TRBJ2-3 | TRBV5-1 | TGCGCCAGCAGCAACCAGAGAAAAGGGACAGCAAGAGATACGCAGTATTTT | CASSNQRKGTARDTQYF
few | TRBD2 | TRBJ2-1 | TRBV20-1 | TGCAGTGCTAGAGCGGGAGGGATCAATGAGCAGTTCTTC | CSARAGGINEQFF
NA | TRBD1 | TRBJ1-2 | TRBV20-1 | TGCAGTGTCAGTCGTGGGGACAGGAGAAGAAACTATGGCTACACCTTC | CSVSRGDRRRNYGYTF
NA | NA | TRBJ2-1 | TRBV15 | TGTGCCACCAGCAGAGATCACGGACAGCTAGACAATGAGCAGTTCTTC | CATSRDHGQLDNEQFF
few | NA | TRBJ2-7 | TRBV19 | TGTGCCAGTAGTGCCCGCCGATACGAGCAGTACTTC | CASSARRYEQYF